The text below deals with one TCR beta chain. This sample is part of a study of type 1 and type 2 diabetes patients. Overall study: CD4+ or CD8+ T cells were positively selected from PBMCs with microbeads. A total of approximately 20,000,000 paired-end reads came from the whole study.

The CDR3 totals 11 residues. With 4 bases removed from V and 8 bases from J, the gap between germline ends came to 8 bases. Per germline, CDR1 SGHTA and CDR2 FQGTGA. The PCR template was genomic DNA. The TCR beta CDR3 region was amplified using 30 forward and 13 reverse primers. TCRdb analysed the multiplex PCR reads with MiXCR anew, one entry per CDR3 protein. The table has fewer than 350,000 distinct CDR3 sequences, roughly 50% seen once. The chain couples TRBV7-3 to TRBJ1-2; D remains unclear. The sample was peripheral blood mononuclear cells (PBMCs). The sequence was obtained from a man aged 18 to 30 with type 2 diabetes. The DNA for the CDR3 is TGTGCCAGCAGCTATACCCACGGCTACACCTTC. It specifies CASSYTHGYTF.